The 15 T cell receptor beta chains below were found in one sample sequenced in a study of T cell repertoires in cytomegalovirus infection. TCRdb redid the calling of the reads with MiXCR, one entry per CDR3 protein. The sample holds some 270,000 distinct CDR3 sequences; over 15% are singletons and the top ten take 40% to 55%. The sequenced sample was CD8+ T cells from PBMCs. The receptors here all came from a human donor in good health (CMV status not recorded). Some clones in this sample may be carry-over from other donors' samples.

The J gene is TRBJ2-7, the V gene TRBV20-1; no reliable D call. Trimming took off 6 bases at V and 3 bases at J, with 18 bases between the two ends. This CDR3 contains 14 residues. Germline V CDR1 and CDR2: DFQATT, SNEGSKA (reference sequence). Written as DNA, the CDR3 is TGCAGTGCAACCGGGCGAGAGGTTGTCTACGAGCAGTACTTC. Translated: CSATGREVVYEQYF.

The gene calls are TRBV5-1 and TRBJ2-1; D perhaps matches TRBD2 (6 bases). Germline values: CDR1 SGHRS, CDR2 YFSETQ. The V and J ends lost 7 bases and 5 bases respectively, with 19 bases between them. This CDR3 is built from 15 residues. CDR3 sequence reads: CASALVGGFNNEQFF. The CDR3 coding sequence is TGCGCCAGCGCACTAGTCGGGGGTTTCAACAATGAGCAGTTCTTC.

The chain couples TRBV12-5 to TRBJ1-5; no definite D call. Deletions cut 5 bases from V and 6 bases from J, with 11 bases between. From germline, CDR1 is LGHNT and CDR2 FRNRAP. This CDR3 is built from 13 residues. The CDR3 nucleotides are TGTGCTAGTGGTCTAACCGTGGGTCAGCCCCAGCATTTT. Translated: CASGLTVGQPQHF.

Ten or more counts support this clonotype. CDR3 in amino acids: CASSLMSGDAYNSPLHF. DNA for the CDR3: TGTGCCAGCAGCTTAATGTCGGGGGACGCCTATAATTCACCCCTCCACTTT. V and J are TRBV7-2 and TRBJ1-6; a weak D match, TRBD1 (5 bases). V was clipped by 2 bases and J by 2 bases, with 13 bases between them. The CDR3 length is 17 residues. CDR1 and CDR2 from the germline V gene are SGHTA and FQGNSA.

This clonotype was observed at least ten times. The chain joins TRBV6-6 to TRBJ1-1; D call uncertain. V was clipped by 2 bases and J by 4 bases, with 5 bases between them. The CDR3 consists of 12 residues. Germline assignment: CDR1 MNHNY and CDR2 SVGAGI (reference sequence). CDR3 sequence reads: CASSYVGTEAFF. The CDR3 DNA reads TGTGCCAGCAGTTACGTTGGCACTGAAGCTTTCTTT.

This clonotype was observed at least ten times. The chain carries TRBV28 and TRBJ1-1, with TRBD1 as a possible D gene (6 bases). The CDR3 is 11 residues long. Between the trimmed V and J ends, which lost 5 bases and 5 bases, there was a span of 6 bases. Germline V gives CDR1 MDHEN, CDR2 SYDVKM. The CDR3 nucleotides are TGTGCCAGCAGTCAGGGGACTGAAGCTTTCTTT. It is translated as CASSQGTEAFF.

For the CDR3, the DNA is TGCAGTGCTAGAGCCACGTCGGGCTACACCTTC. This codes for CSARATSGYTF. This sequence joins TRBV20-1 and TRBJ1-2; D is ambiguous. From germline, CDR1 is DFQATT and CDR2 SNEGSKA (reference sequence). The ends were cut back, 1 base at V and 8 bases at J, with 8 bases in the middle. The CDR3 sequence is 11 residues long.

This chain joins TRBV2 and TRBJ2-3, with unresolved D. Germline CDR1 SNHLY, CDR2 FYNNEI. With 2 bases removed from V and 6 bases from J, the gap between germline ends came to 15 bases. CDR3 size: 15 residues. CDR3 coding DNA: TGTGCCAGCAGTGAAAGGGTGGGATTGGACGATACGCAGTATTTT. Translated, it gives CASSERVGLDDTQYF. Looking up the rest from reference TRBV2 and TRBJ2-3 gives the full variable domain: EPEVTQTPSHQVTQMGQEVILRCVPISNHLYFYWYRQILGQKVEFLVSFYNNEISEKSEIFDDQFSVERPDGSNFTLKIRSTKLEDSAMYFCASSERVGLDDTQYFGPGTRLTVL.

This clonotype has ten or more counts. This rearrangement joins TRBV7-9 to TRBJ1-4; D call uncertain. This CDR3 is 14 amino acids long. Germline-derived CDR1 and CDR2 are SEHNR and FQNEAQ (reference sequence). V lost 11 bases, J lost 3 bases, and 16 bases lay in between. The DNA of the CDR3 is TGTGCCGGCTGGTCCGGGAGGGCTAATGAAAAACTGTTTTTT. It encodes CAGWSGRANEKLFF.

V is TRBV7-9 and J is TRBJ1-6, with 8 bases matching TRBD1. The germline gives CDR1 SEHNR, CDR2 FQNEAQ (reference sequence). Trimming took 5 bases from V and 10 from J; bases not matched to a gene: 19. The CDR3 covers 18 residues. This chain's CDR3 is CASSPYGTRQGRWSPLHF. CDR3 nucleotide sequence: TGTGCCAGCAGCCCTTATGGGACTCGACAGGGGCGGTGGTCACCCCTCCACTTT.

The rearrangement uses TRBV2 and TRBJ2-5; D not resolved. The CDR3 has 14 amino acids. Germline CDR1 SNHLY, CDR2 FYNNEI. Between the trimmed V and J ends, which lost 4 bases and 3 bases, there was a span of 12 bases. CDR3 protein: CASSALHEEETQYF. DNA for the CDR3: TGTGCCAGCAGTGCCCTCCATGAAGAAGAGACCCAGTACTTC.

The J gene is TRBJ2-5, the V gene TRBV2; 11 nucleotides agree with TRBD1. The CDR3 is 16 residues long. From germline, CDR1 is SNHLY and CDR2 FYNNEI. The V gene end was trimmed by 8 bases and the J gene end by 1 base; junction bases not matched to a gene: 9. CDR3 nucleotides: TGTGCCAGCCGGGGTTTTGGGACAGGGGGCCAAGAGACCCAGTACTTC. It translates to CASRGFGTGGQETQYF.

A few counts support this clonotype. The rearrangement joins TRBV5-6 to TRBJ1-5; D gene unclear. The ends were cut back, 0 bases at V and 7 bases at J, with 8 bases in the middle. CDR1 is SGHDT, CDR2 YYEEEE, per germline. CDR3 size: 13 residues. CDR3 bases: TGTGCCAGCAGCTTGGGTATCGCCCAGCCCCAGCATTTT. Translated, it gives CASSLGIAQPQHF.

The sample holds many counts of this clonotype. This rearrangement joins TRBV10-3 to TRBJ2-3; TRBD1 agrees at 8 bases. Unmatched junction bases numbered 13, after V lost 2 bases and J lost 9 bases. The CDR3 totals 16 residues. CDR1 and CDR2 from the germline V gene are ENHRY and SYGVKD. CDR3 in DNA: TGTGCCATCAGTGAGCCCGAGACAGGGGCGACACCCACGCAGTATTTT. Its translation: CAISEPETGATPTQYF.

The chain is built from TRBV28 and TRBJ1-5, with D possibly being TRBD1 (5 bases). The V and J ends lost 3 bases and 4 bases respectively, with 10 bases between them. The germline CDR1 and CDR2 sequences are MDHEN and SYDVKM. This CDR3 spans 14 amino acids. CDR3 residues: CASSFLQVNQPQHF. DNA of the CDR3: TGTGCCAGCAGTTTCCTACAGGTTAATCAGCCCCAGCATTTT.